This entry describes one TCR beta chain. The protocol was immunoSEQ multiplex PCR, while the TCRdb copy is restricted to in-frame clones and leaves out a portion. The sample has about 36,000 clones, around nine tenths seen once. These data belong to a study of T cell changes during pregnancy in multiple sclerosis. CDR1 and CDR2 (germline): MGHRA, YSYEKL. CDR3 length: 16 residues. Trimming stripped 2 bases from V and 5 bases from J, with 18 bases between. The sample here was CD4+ T cells from peripheral blood mononuclear cells, taken in the first trimester of pregnancy. This clonotype was obtained from a female donor with multiple sclerosis, enrolled in a pregnancy study. The chain combines TRBV4-1 with TRBJ2-5; D is possibly TRBD2 (7 bases). The CDR3 nucleotides read TGCGCCAGCAGCCAAAATCGGGGGGCTTCACGGGAGACCCAGTACTTC. Its protein product is CASSQNRGASRETQYF.